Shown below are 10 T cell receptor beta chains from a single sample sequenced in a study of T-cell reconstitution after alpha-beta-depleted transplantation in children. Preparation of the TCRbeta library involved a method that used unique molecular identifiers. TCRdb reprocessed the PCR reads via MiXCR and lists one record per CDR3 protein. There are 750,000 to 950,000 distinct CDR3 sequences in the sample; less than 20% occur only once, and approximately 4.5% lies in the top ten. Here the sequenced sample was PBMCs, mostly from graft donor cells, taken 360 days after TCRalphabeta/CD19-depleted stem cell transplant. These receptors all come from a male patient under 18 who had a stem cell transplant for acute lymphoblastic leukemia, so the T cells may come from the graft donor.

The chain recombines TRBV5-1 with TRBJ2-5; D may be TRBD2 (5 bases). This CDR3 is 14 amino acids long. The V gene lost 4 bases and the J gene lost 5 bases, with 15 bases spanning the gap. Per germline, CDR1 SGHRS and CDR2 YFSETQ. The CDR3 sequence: CASSPTRSGETQYF. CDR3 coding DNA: TGCGCCAGCAGCCCGACGAGATCGGGGGAGACCCAGTACTTC.

Written as DNA, the CDR3 is TGTGCCAGCAGCAGGGGACTAGCGGGCACAGATACGCAGTATTTT. As protein: CASSRGLAGTDTQYF. This chain joins TRBV5-5 and TRBJ2-3; TRBD2 agrees at 11 bases. V lost 4 bases, J lost 1 base, and 2 bases stayed unmatched. Germline CDR1 is SGHKS and CDR2 is YYEKEE (reference sequence). This CDR3 contains 15 residues.

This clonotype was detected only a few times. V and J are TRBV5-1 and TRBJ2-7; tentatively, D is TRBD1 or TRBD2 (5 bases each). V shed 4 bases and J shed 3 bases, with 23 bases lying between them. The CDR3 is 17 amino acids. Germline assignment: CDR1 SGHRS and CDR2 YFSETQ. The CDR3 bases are TGCGCCAGCAGCCTGGAGAACAGTCCTGGGGGTGGCTACGAGCAGTACTTC. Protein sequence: CASSLENSPGGGYEQYF.

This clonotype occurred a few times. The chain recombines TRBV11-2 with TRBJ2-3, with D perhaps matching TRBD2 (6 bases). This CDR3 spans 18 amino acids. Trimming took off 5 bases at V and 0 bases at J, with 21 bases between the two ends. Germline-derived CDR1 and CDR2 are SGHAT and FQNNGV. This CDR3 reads CASSEPAGPVYSTDTQYF. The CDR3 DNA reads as TGTGCCAGCAGCGAGCCGGCGGGACCCGTTTACAGCACAGATACGCAGTATTTT.

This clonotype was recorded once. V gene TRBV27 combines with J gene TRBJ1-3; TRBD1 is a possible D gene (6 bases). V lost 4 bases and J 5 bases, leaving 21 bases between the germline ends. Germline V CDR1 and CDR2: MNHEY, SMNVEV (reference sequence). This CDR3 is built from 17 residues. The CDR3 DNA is TGTGCCAGCAGTTCGGGGGCGCATGGCACTGATCGAAACACCATATATTTT. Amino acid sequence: CASSSGAHGTDRNTIYF.

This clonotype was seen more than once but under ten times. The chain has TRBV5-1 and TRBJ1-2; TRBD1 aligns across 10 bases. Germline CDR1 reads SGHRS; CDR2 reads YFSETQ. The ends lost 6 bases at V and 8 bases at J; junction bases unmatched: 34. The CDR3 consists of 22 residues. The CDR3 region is CASTIAKISHSPGQGPTKGYTF. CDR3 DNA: TGCGCCAGCACGATCGCGAAGATCTCTCACTCACCGGGACAGGGGCCCACTAAGGGCTACACCTTC.

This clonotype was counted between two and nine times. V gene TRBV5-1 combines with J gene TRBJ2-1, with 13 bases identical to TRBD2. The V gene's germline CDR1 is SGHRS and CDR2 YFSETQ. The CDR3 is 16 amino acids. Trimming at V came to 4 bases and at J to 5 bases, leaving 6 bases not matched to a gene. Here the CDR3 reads CASSLRLAGGNNEQFF. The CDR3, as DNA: TGCGCCAGCAGCCTCCGACTAGCGGGAGGTAACAATGAGCAGTTCTTC.

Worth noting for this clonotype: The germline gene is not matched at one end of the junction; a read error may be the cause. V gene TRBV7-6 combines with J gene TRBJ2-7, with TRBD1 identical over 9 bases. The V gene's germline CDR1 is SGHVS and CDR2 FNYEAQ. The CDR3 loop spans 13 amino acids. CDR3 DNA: TGTGCCAGCAGCACAGCTATGGGGACAGGGTGGAACTTC. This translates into CASSTAMGTGWNF.

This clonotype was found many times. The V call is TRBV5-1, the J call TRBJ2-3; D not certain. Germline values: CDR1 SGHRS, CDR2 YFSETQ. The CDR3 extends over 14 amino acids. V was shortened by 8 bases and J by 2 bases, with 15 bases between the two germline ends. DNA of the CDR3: TGCGCCAGTAGTGCAGTCGGCGACACAGATACGCAGTATTTT. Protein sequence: CASSAVGDTDTQYF.

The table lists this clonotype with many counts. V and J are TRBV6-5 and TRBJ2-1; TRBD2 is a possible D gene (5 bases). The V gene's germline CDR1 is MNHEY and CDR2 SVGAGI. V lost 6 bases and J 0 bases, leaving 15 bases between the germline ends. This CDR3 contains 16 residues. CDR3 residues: CASSPLRGSSYNEQFF. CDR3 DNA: TGTGCCAGCAGCCCCTTACGTGGGAGCTCCTACAATGAGCAGTTCTTC.